This T cell receptor beta chain derives from a study of tumor and adjacent non-tumor tissue in lung cancer. Study as a whole: Histology: 12 adenocarcinoma, a couple of squamous cell carcinoma, 1 small cell lung cancer. Study-level findings and limits: TCR diversity was significantly greater in tumor than normal lung tissue.

In the case of this clonotype: Its specificity is not known.

RNA was extracted from bulk tissue without any cell sorting. A modified ARM-PCR protocol with three rounds of nested PCR amplified TCRbeta. TCRdb used MiXCR to reprocess the multiplex PCR reads, holding one entry per CDR3 protein. The table lists tens of thousands of distinct CDR3 sequences, 55% to 75% of them singletons. This TCR was recovered from a woman aged 40 to 50 with non-small cell lung cancer. Sequencing used lung tumor tissue.

This chain's CDR3 is CASSLDLQMSYEQYF. CDR3 DNA sequence: TGTGCCAGCAGCTTAGATCTCCAAATGTCCTACGAGCAGTACTTC. The rearrangement uses TRBV11-2 and TRBJ2-7; the D is unclear. V gave up 0 bases and J gave up 1 base, with 10 bases separating them. CDR3 size: 15 residues. Per the germline V gene, CDR1 is SGHAT and CDR2 is FQNNGV.